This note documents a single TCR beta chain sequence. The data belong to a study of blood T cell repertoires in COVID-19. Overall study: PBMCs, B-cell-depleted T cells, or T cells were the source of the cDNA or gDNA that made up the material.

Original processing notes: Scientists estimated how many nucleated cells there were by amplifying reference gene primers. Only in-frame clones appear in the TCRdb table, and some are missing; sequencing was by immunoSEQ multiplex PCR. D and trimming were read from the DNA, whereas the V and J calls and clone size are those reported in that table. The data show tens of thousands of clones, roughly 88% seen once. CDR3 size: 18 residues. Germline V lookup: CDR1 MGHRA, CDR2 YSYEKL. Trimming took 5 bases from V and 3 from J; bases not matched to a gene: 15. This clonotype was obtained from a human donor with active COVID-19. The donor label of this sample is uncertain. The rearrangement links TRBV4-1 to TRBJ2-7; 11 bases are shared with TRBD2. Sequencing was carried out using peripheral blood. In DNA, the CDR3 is TGCGCCAGCAGCGAACATCTAGCGGGGGGACTCCCCAGCTACGAGCAGTACTTC. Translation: CASSEHLAGGLPSYEQYF.